The rows below give T cell receptor beta chains drawn from one sample of a study of technical replicates of blood from several donors. TCRdb's copy holds only in-frame clones and misses some; the assay was immunoSEQ multiplex PCR. The data show 65,000 to 70,000 clones, approximately 88% seen once. Sequenced input: PBMCs. These receptors came from a human donor in good health. Some clones in this sample may be carry-over from other donors' samples. The CDR3 runs from the conserved cysteine through the conserved F or W. A D gene is named only where the DNA matches it firmly. Part of the rows lack a size; the others show once, few, many or a class for expanded clones.

v_gene	abundance	d_gene	j_gene	CDR3nt	CDR3aa
TRBV5-6	once	TRBD2	TRBJ2-7	TGTGCCAGCAGCCTCGGGACTAGCGGGGGGGCCTACTACGAGCAGTACTTC	CASSLGTSGGAYYEQYF
TRBV29-1	NA	NA	TRBJ2-7	TGCAGCGTTACCCAGAACTACGAGCAGTACTTC	CSVTQNYEQYF
TRBV6-5	NA	TRBD2	TRBJ2-2	TGTGCGGCGGGAGGATACACCGGGGAGCTGTTTTTT	CAAGGYTGELFF
TRBV11-3	few	NA	TRBJ1-1	TGTGCCAGCAGCTTAGGAGAACCGGGGAGAGGTAACACTGAAGCTTTCTTT	CASSLGEPGRGNTEAFF
TRBV6-1	NA	TRBD1	TRBJ1-3	TGTGCCAGCAATCCGGGACAGGGAAACACCATATATTTT	CASNPGQGNTIYF
TRBV30	NA	NA	TRBJ1-1	TGTGCCTGGAGTGTCGCGGGCATGAACACTGAAGCTTTCTTT	CAWSVAGMNTEAFF
TRBV5-6	NA	NA	TRBJ2-7	TGTGCCAGCAGTCTAAACACTCACACTACCCGGCCTCTGTACTTC	CASSLNTHTTRPLYF
TRBV11-2	NA	TRBD1	TRBJ1-1	TGTGCCAGCAGCGATGGACAGGTTTTTAGTATTGAAGCTTTCTTT	CASSDGQVFSIEAFF
TRBV9	NA	NA	TRBJ1-1	TGTGCCAGCAGCGTAGATTTGAGCATGACTGAAGCTTTCTTT	CASSVDLSMTEAFF
TRBV7-7	NA	NA	TRBJ2-2	TGTGCCACCAGTCAGACTCAGAACACCGGGGAGCTGTTTTTT	CATSQTQNTGELFF
TRBV6-1	once	NA	TRBJ1-3	TGTGCCAGCACCGAAGGGGTCTCTGGAAACACCATATATTTT	CASTEGVSGNTIYF
TRBV11-3	NA	TRBD2	TRBJ2-1	TGTGCCAGCTCGGGGGCTAGCGGGGTCAATGAGCAGTTCTTC	CASSGASGVNEQFF
TRBV7-3	NA	TRBD1	TRBJ1-1	TGTGCCAGCAGCTTGGACAGGGAAAACACTGAAGCTTTCTTT	CASSLDRENTEAFF
TRBV7-9	NA	TRBD1	TRBJ2-5	TGTGCCAGCAGACCCGGGACAGGGTTTGAGACCCAGTACTTC	CASRPGTGFETQYF
TRBV7-9	NA	TRBD1	TRBJ1-2	TGTGCCAGCAGAACCACCGGGACAGGGACTTCTAACTATGGCTACACCTTC	CASRTTGTGTSNYGYTF
TRBV7-2	NA	TRBD1	TRBJ2-2	TGTGCCAGCAGCTTAGGAGGGACAGGGATAAACACCGGGGAGCTGTTTTTT	CASSLGGTGINTGELFF
TRBV4-1	NA	TRBD2	TRBJ2-7	TGCGCCAGCAGCCACCAAGGACTAGCGGGAGGGCCCCCCTACGAGCAGTACTTC	CASSHQGLAGGPPYEQYF
TRBV18	NA	TRBD1	TRBJ2-2	TGTGCCAGCAGACAGGGGGCCGGAACCGGGGAGCTGTTTTTT	CASRQGAGTGELFF
TRBV25-1	once	TRBD1	TRBJ1-2	TGTGCCAGCGGGCGGGCAGGGGGAGGTCACGGCTACACCTTC	CASGRAGGGHGYTF